This T cell receptor beta chain was captured by sequencing in a study of blood T cell repertoires in COVID-19. Here immunoSEQ multiplex PCR was the method, and the copy in TCRdb shows in-frame clones only, minus some. The repertoire holds 150,000 to 200,000 clones, with more than 75% as singletons. The CDR3 spans 11 residues. Germline CDR1 SNHLY, CDR2 FYNNEI. The ends were cut back, 8 bases at V and 3 bases at J, with 7 bases in the middle. This clone was seen a few times. The chain links TRBV2 to TRBJ1-1; the D is unclear. Sample: peripheral blood. The clonotype originates from a woman in her sixties or seventies with COVID-19, enrolled during active disease. The CDR3 coding sequence is TGTGCCAGCCACAGAGACACTGAAGCTTTCTTT. This translates into CASHRDTEAFF.